Below are 10 T cell receptor beta chains sequenced from a single sample in a study of shared clonotypes between healthy human individuals. Profiling relied on immunoSEQ multiplex PCR, and the TCRdb table lists in-frame clones only, not all of them. The sample yields about 1,900,000 clones, approximately 94% seen once. Only CD45RO-negative cells positively selected for CCR7 counted as naive CD8 cells, so terminally differentiated effector memory CD45RA+ cells were excluded. The source material was naive CD8+ T cells sorted from blood. These receptors came from a man in his late teens or twenties in good health.

The chain joins TRBV11-2 to TRBJ2-7; possibly TRBD1 for D (6 bases). V lost 4 bases, J lost 7 bases, and 23 bases lay in between. Germline V gives CDR1 SGHAT, CDR2 FQNNGV. CDR3 length equals 16 residues. Written as DNA, the CDR3 is TGTGCCAGCAGCTCCGGTGCAGGGGAACTACGTCGGGAGCAGTACTTC. Its protein product is CASSSGAGELRREQYF.

V gene TRBV6-1 combines with J gene TRBJ2-3; D is uncertain. CDR1 MNHNS and CDR2 SASEGT come from the germline V gene. This CDR3 spans 16 amino acids. V shed 2 bases and J shed 2 bases, with 14 bases lying between them. The CDR3: CASSEWVATYTDTQYF. In nucleotides, the CDR3 is TGTGCCAGCAGTGAATGGGTGGCTACCTACACAGATACGCAGTATTTT.

This chain links TRBV4-1 with TRBJ1-4, with D possibly TRBD1 on 5 matching bases. Trimming shortened V by 3 bases and J by 6 bases, and 14 bases separated the two germline ends. The CDR3 is 15 residues long. Looked up from germline, CDR1 is MGHRA and CDR2 is YSYEKL. The CDR3 DNA is TGCGCCAGCAGCCAGCCGACAGCAGCTGATGAAAAACTGTTTTTT. It translates to CASSQPTAADEKLFF.

The chain recombines TRBV28 with TRBJ2-5; TRBD1 aligns across 7 bases. This CDR3 contains 15 residues. Germline lookup yields CDR1 MDHEN and CDR2 SYDVKM. V was clipped by 4 bases and J by 4 bases; unmatched bases: 9. The CDR3 spells CASSSPTGVLETQYF. CDR3 coding DNA: TGTGCCAGCAGTTCCCCCACAGGGGTGTTAGAGACCCAGTACTTC.

The chain links TRBV5-4 to TRBJ2-5, with TRBD1 identical over 9 bases. J gave up 3 bases and V 4 bases, and 4 bases lay outside the gene matches. Germline V CDR1 and CDR2: SGHNT, YYREEE (reference sequence). The CDR3 consists of 14 residues. CDR3 sequence: CASSPTGGKETQYF. DNA for the CDR3: TGTGCCAGCAGCCCGACAGGGGGGAAAGAGACCCAGTACTTC.

As for this clone: In the same sample, other DNA sequences code for this CDR3. V usage is TRBV2 and J usage is TRBJ2-7; 11 bases agree with TRBD2. Unmatched junction bases numbered 5, after V lost 3 bases and J lost 1 base. In germline, CDR1 is SNHLY, CDR2 FYNNEI. This CDR3 comprises 16 residues. The CDR3 nucleotides are TGTGCCAGCAGTGAGGGGCTAGCGGGGGGATCCTACGAGCAGTACTTC. As protein: CASSEGLAGGSYEQYF.

The rearrangement uses TRBV7-6 and TRBJ2-5; D ambiguous. Germline CDR1 is SGHVS and CDR2 is FNYEAQ. This CDR3 has 15 residues. V was pared by 1 base and J by 5 bases, with 14 bases between. The CDR3 is CASSLGPGPRETQYF. CDR3 coding DNA: TGTGCCAGCAGCTTAGGACCCGGGCCCAGGGAGACCCAGTACTTC.

This chain uses TRBV7-9 with TRBJ1-1; 11 nucleotides align to TRBD1. Germline V gene lookup returns CDR1 SEHNR and CDR2 FQNEAQ (reference sequence). The CDR3 is 14 amino acids. Trimming cost V 4 bases and J 6 bases; bases outside gene matches: 4. The chain's CDR3 is CASSSAGQGAEAFF. The CDR3 bases are TGTGCCAGCAGCTCAGCGGGACAGGGGGCTGAAGCTTTCTTT.

This chain uses TRBV27 with TRBJ2-6; D unclear. This CDR3 spans 14 amino acids. V was cut by 3 bases and J by 2 bases, with 5 bases left in between. Germline V lookup: CDR1 MNHEY, CDR2 SMNVEV (reference sequence). In DNA form, the CDR3 reads TGTGCCAGCAGTTTTAACGCTGGGGCCAACGTCCTGACTTTC. Translated, it gives CASSFNAGANVLTF.

The chain employs TRBV29-1 and TRBJ2-2; D ambiguous. The germline V and J ends were trimmed by 3 bases and 6 bases, with 8 bases remaining between them. The CDR3 loop spans 12 amino acids. In germline, CDR1 is SQVTM, CDR2 ANQGSEA. The CDR3 protein is CSVESGPGELFF. CDR3 DNA: TGCAGCGTTGAGAGTGGGCCCGGGGAGCTGTTTTTT.